The sequence of this T cell receptor beta chain was determined in a study of blood T cell repertoires in COVID-19. Across the whole study: Samples taken during acute and convalescent COVID-19 were collected in the United States, Italy and Spain. Sample material is recorded as cDNA or gDNA derived from T cells, B-cell-depleted T cells, or PBMCs.

V lost 6 bases, J lost 4 bases, and 12 bases lay in between. Germline assignment: CDR1 MNHEY and CDR2 SMNVEV (reference sequence). This CDR3 contains 14 residues. Authors' methods: Reference gene primer amplification gave nucleated cell count estimates. Here immunoSEQ multiplex PCR was the method, and the copy in TCRdb shows in-frame clones only, minus some. V, J and clone size were drawn from that table, and D and trimming were deduced from the DNA. Of 75,000 to 100,000 clones listed, more than 70% are singletons. The source material was peripheral blood. V is TRBV27 and J is TRBJ2-2; D may be TRBD2 (7 bases). This TCR came from a man between 65 and 79 years old with acute or convalescent COVID-19. The CDR3 sequence is CASRGGAGTGELFF. The DNA for the CDR3 is TGTGCCAGCAGAGGGGGGGCGGGCACCGGGGAGCTGTTTTTT.